This entry lists 2 T cell receptor beta chains sequenced from one sample in a study of T cell clones after liver transplantation. Only in-frame clones appear in the TCRdb table, and some are missing; sequencing was by immunoSEQ multiplex PCR. The sample carries roughly 80,000 clones, 65% to 85% recorded once. The material was CD4+ T cells from blood, obtained 46 months after liver transplant. Source of these receptors: a human patient who received a liver transplant. Some T cells could come from the graft donor.

CDR3 sequence: CASSQGLSGTSVQETQYF. CDR3 in DNA: TGCGCCAGCAGCCAAGGGCTTAGCGGGACTAGCGTACAAGAGACCCAGTACTTC. V and J are TRBV4-3 and TRBJ2-5, with 10 bases matching TRBD2. This CDR3 comprises 18 residues. Trimming took 1 base from V and 2 from J; bases not matched to a gene: 10. Germline loops: CDR1 LGHNA, CDR2 YSLEER.

The chain recombines TRBV28 with TRBJ2-7; D is possibly TRBD1 or TRBD2 (5 bases each). Germline-derived CDR1 and CDR2 are MDHEN and SYDVKM. V lost 5 bases to trimming and J lost 2 bases, with 16 bases between them. CDR3 length: 15 amino acids. The CDR3 region is CASSRIGTRTYEQYF. In nucleotides, the CDR3 is TGTGCCAGCAGTCGTATCGGGACCCGCACCTACGAGCAGTACTTC. Complete variable domain (other parts from reference TRBV28 and TRBJ2-7): DVKVTQSSRYLVKRTGEKVFLECVQDMDHENMFWYRQDPGLGLRLIYFSYDVKMKEKGDIPEGYSVSREKKERFSLILESASTNQTSMYLCASSRIGTRTYEQYFGPGTRLTVT.